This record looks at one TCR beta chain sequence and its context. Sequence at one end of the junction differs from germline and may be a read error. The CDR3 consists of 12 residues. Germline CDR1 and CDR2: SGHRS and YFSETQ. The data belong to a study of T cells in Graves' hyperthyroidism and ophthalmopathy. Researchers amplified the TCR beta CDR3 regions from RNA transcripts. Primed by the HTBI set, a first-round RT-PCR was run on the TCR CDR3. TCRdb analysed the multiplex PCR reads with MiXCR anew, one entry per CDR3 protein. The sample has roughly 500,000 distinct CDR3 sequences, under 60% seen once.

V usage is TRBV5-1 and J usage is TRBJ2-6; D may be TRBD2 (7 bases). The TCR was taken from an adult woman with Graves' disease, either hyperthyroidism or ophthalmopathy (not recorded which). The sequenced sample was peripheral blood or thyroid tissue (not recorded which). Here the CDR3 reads CASSLAGGLEAF. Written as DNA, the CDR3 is TGCGCCAGCAGCTTGGCCGGGGGGCTTGAAGCTTTC.